These T cell receptor beta chains were read from a single sample in a study of cytomegalovirus exposure and HLA in healthy donors. Libraries were prepared by immunoSEQ multiplex PCR; TCRdb keeps only in-frame clonotypes and omits some of them. This repertoire shows around 230,000 clones, around 80% found once; its top ten account for approximately 6.5%. What was sequenced was PBMCs. The receptors come from a man in his forties or fifties in good health and CMV-seropositive. CDR3s leave out the opening cysteine and the closing phenylalanine or tryptophan.

>TRBV7-9
ASSLDGPNTEAF
>TRBV11-2
ASSSTSRTGDTEAF
>TRBV11-2
ASSLGGRQETQY
>TRBV2
AVGVEYNEQF
>TRBV27
ASSFGRGSQPQH
>TRBV9
ASSVLTGINTEAF
>TRBV10-3
AISTGQGTQETQY
>TRBV7-9
ASSPPGTSSQETQY
>TRBV5-1
ASSLLAGEGNEQF
>TRBV5-1
ASTEPGTGSYEQY
>TRBV10-1
ASSESQVSGRWHEQF
>TRBV27
ASSSRQFATNEKLF
>TRBV9
ASSAAGQGPAGNTIY
>TRBV4-1
ASSYGASGSYEQY
>TRBV5-1
ASSPTGNEQF
>TRBV10-1
ASSPEGVGGETQY
>TRBV10-3
AISEPGDRAYEQY
>TRBV27
ASSYNLQETQY
>TRBV19
ASMGQGAIGELF
>TRBV7-3
ASSFISSGGELF
>TRBV6-5
ASSLRESYNEQF
>TRBV5-1
ASSSVAGVNTGELF
>TRBV5-1
ASSLGTSGQETQY
>TRBV4-1
ASSQPAWSEKLF
>TRBV7-3
ASSLRAGQGMGEQF
>TRBV19
ASQPGLSKVTGELF
>TRBV9
ASSPTTGQGSYEQY
>TRBV11-2
ASSSSSGRAAGELF
>TRBV5-1
ASSTGHGGSSYNEQF